This is a list of T cell receptor beta chains from one sample in a study of beta chain features in type 1 diabetes. Data came from immunoSEQ multiplex PCR; TCRdb stores just in-frame clones and leaves some out. The data show roughly 450,000 clones, approximately 10% seen once. The specimen sequenced was naive CD4+ T cells from blood. Receptors were obtained from a woman under 30 in good health. Each CDR3 is given with its conserved first and last residue. Each record gives: clone size, J gene, CDR3 length, V gene, D gene, CDR3 protein, CDR3 DNA. The D gene is left open where the match is weak. Clone size is not always given. Where it is, it says once, few, many or a class for expanded clones.

few,TRBJ2-5,14,TRBV7-9,TRBD1,CASSLRTGTETQYF,TGTGCCAGCAGCCTCAGGACAGGGACAGAGACCCAGTACTTC
.,TRBJ2-1,15,TRBV9,TRBD1,CASSVEGTGGIEQFF,TGTGCCAGCAGCGTAGAAGGGACAGGAGGGATTGAGCAGTTCTTC
few,TRBJ2-3,14,TRBV9,.,CASSVDGVADTQYF,TGTGCCAGCAGCGTAGACGGGGTGGCAGATACGCAGTATTTT
few,TRBJ1-3,11,TRBV20-1,.,CSAEVGNTIYF,TGCAGTGCTGAAGTTGGAAACACCATATATTTT
few,TRBJ1-4,13,TRBV6-1,.,CASSRQGGEKLFF,TGTGCCAGCAGTCGTCAGGGCGGCGAAAAACTGTTTTTT
.,TRBJ2-3,13,TRBV7-9,.,CASSHRGTDTQYF,TGTGCCAGCAGCCACCGCGGCACAGATACGCAGTATTTT
.,TRBJ2-7,13,TRBV10-3,TRBD2,CAIKASGTYEQYF,TGTGCCATCAAGGCTAGCGGTACCTACGAGCAGTACTTC
few,TRBJ2-4,15,TRBV2,TRBD1,CASRLTGVAKNIQYF,TGTGCCAGCCGTCTGACAGGGGTGGCCAAAAACATTCAGTACTTC
.,TRBJ1-6,16,TRBV6-1,.,CASSGFVAGSISPLHF,TGTGCCAGCAGTGGATTCGTGGCAGGGAGTATTTCACCCCTCCACTTT
.,TRBJ2-7,14,TRBV4-2,.,CASSQGGGRKEQYF,TGTGCCAGCAGCCAAGGTGGGGGTCGGAAAGAGCAGTACTTC
few,TRBJ2-7,17,TRBV12-5,.,CASGLVRGPRGSYEQYF,TGTGCTAGTGGTTTGGTAAGAGGACCGAGGGGCTCCTACGAGCAGTACTTC
.,TRBJ2-1,13,TRBV7-2,.,CASSSPGVNEQFF,TGTGCCAGCAGCTCCCCGGGGGTCAATGAGCAGTTCTTC
few,TRBJ1-5,13,TRBV30,TRBD1,CAWSQGESQPQHF,TGTGCCTGGTCGCAGGGGGAGAGTCAGCCCCAGCATTTT
.,TRBJ1-3,12,TRBV5-4,.,CASSLDTNTIYF,TGTGCCAGCAGCTTGGACACAAACACCATATATTTT
.,TRBJ1-5,15,TRBV7-2,.,CASSLTPGGSQPQHF,TGTGCCAGCAGTTTAACTCCGGGGGGATCGCAGCCCCAGCATTTT
few,TRBJ1-2,15,TRBV6-1,TRBD1,CASSVANRDSYGYTF,TGTGCCAGCAGTGTAGCGAACCGGGACAGCTATGGCTACACCTTC
.,TRBJ2-2,15,TRBV14,TRBD1,CASGQGIVATGELFF,TGTGCCAGCGGACAGGGTATTGTGGCCACCGGGGAGCTGTTTTTT
few,TRBJ2-5,14,TRBV7-2,.,CASSPPRSGETQYF,TGTGCCAGCAGCCCGCCTAGGTCGGGAGAGACCCAGTACTTC
.,TRBJ2-1,14,TRBV5-1,.,CASSVLNPSDEQFF,TGCGCCAGCAGCGTCCTAAACCCAAGCGATGAGCAGTTCTTC
.,TRBJ2-4,12,TRBV10-3,TRBD1,CAIGGTGDIQYF,TGTGCCATCGGAGGGACAGGGGACATTCAGTACTTC
few,TRBJ2-2,16,TRBV18,TRBD1,CASSPPAGGGTGELFF,TGTGCCAGCTCACCACCGGCAGGGGGCGGCACCGGGGAGCTGTTTTTT
.,TRBJ2-4,16,TRBV4-1,.,CASSQVGRTRENIQYF,TGCGCCAGCAGCCAAGTTGGGAGGACACGGGAAAACATTCAGTACTTC
.,TRBJ2-4,13,TRBV6-5,TRBD1,CASSPGQGNIQYF,TGTGCCAGCAGTCCGGGACAGGGTAACATTCAGTACTTC
few,TRBJ2-7,14,TRBV7-2,.,CASSQGWSNYEQYF,TGTGCCAGCAGCCAGGGCTGGTCTAACTACGAGCAGTACTTC
few,TRBJ1-2,18,TRBV28,.,CASSLGGQGPFLGYGYTF,TGTGCCAGCAGTTTAGGGGGCCAGGGACCGTTTCTCGGCTATGGCTACACCTTC
.,TRBJ2-1,14,TRBV9,TRBD1,CASSGTGYYNEQFF,TGTGCCAGCAGCGGGACAGGATACTACAATGAGCAGTTCTTC
.,TRBJ2-2,15,TRBV27,TRBD1,CASSKQGTNTGELFF,TGTGCCAGCAGTAAACAGGGGACAAACACCGGGGAGCTGTTTTTT
few,TRBJ2-1,20,TRBV4-3,TRBD2,CASSQDSALGGRYSYNEQFF,TGCGCCAGCAGCCAAGATTCCGCCCTCGGCGGGAGGTACTCCTACAATGAGCAGTTCTTC
few,TRBJ2-1,14,TRBV29-1,TRBD2,CSVVPSGGYNEQFF,TGCAGCGTTGTCCCTAGCGGGGGCTACAATGAGCAGTTCTTC
.,TRBJ2-3,15,TRBV5-1,TRBD1,CASSLQGAGSDTQYF,TGCGCCAGCTCCCTACAGGGGGCTGGCTCAGATACGCAGTATTTT